The entry below gives a single T cell receptor (beta chain) sequence along with its context. This clonotype was seen at least ten times. Its antigen remains unidentified. Base qualities are missing; no much larger clone stands one base away. TCRdb records Illumina HiSeq 1500 as the sequencer. Through fastp at Q25 and MiXCR, TCRdb rebuilt clones from the public reads, retaining in-frame beta chains. Rows with one shared CDR3 protein collapse into an entry with the most common genes and DNA. The sample profile shows 630,000 or so distinct CDR3 sequences; approximately 24% of them were found once. 8% of the sample is held by the ten biggest clonotypes. The source of the sample is a study of T cell repertoires in cytomegalovirus infection (dated by TCRdb to between 2017 and 2020). Concerning the study at large: Donor HLA type was relevant to the analysis, because carriage of CMV infection together with the matching HLA type was indicated by public TCR beta signatures.

The study at large found these results: The ex vivo response was dominated by HLA-C-restricted CMV-specific TCR beta clonotypes, which also provided the single most frequent clonotype in two of eight donors. Carriers of CMV infection plus the relevant HLA type were discriminated by the cumulative frequency of public TCR beta family members in the study cohort and in an independent roughly 350-donor cohort.

The V end loses 0 bases and the J end loses 0 bases, and a stretch of 12 bases separates them. The CDR3, from cysteine to phenylalanine, totals 16 residues. The CDR3 DNA has 48 bases and is translated from base 1. CDR1 and CDR2, looked up from the germline V gene, are MNHEY and SVGAGI. This clonotype was sampled from a human donor in good health (CMV status not recorded). Some clones in this sample may be carry-over from other donors' samples. Sequences were obtained from CD8+ T cells from PBMCs. The sequence is built from TRBV6-5 and TRBJ2-7, with the D gene not confidently named. The CDR3 loop reads CASSYSSAPSSYEQYF. The DNA reads TGTGCCAGCAGTTACTCGTCGGCGCCTAGCTCCTACGAGCAGTACTTC.